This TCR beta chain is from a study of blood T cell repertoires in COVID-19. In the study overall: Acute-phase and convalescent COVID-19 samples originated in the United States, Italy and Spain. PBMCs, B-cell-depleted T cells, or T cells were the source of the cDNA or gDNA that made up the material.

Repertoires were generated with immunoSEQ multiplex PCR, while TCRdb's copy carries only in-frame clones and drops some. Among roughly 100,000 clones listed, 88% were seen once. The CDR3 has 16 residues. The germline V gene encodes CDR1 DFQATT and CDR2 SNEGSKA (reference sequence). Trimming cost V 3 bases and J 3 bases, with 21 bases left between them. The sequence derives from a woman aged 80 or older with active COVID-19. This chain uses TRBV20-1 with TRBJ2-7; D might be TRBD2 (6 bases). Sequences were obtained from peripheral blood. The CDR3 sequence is CSASPRKGGNYYEQYF. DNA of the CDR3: TGCAGTGCTAGTCCCCGTAAGGGCGGGAATTACTACGAGCAGTACTTC.